This note documents a single T cell receptor beta chain sequence. A much bigger clone sits one base away, suggesting this may be a read error. Germline assignment: CDR1 SQVTM and CDR2 ANQGSEA. This CDR3 is built from 15 residues. Trimming stripped 8 bases from V and 1 base from J, with 21 bases between. These data originate in a study of molecular identifiers for immune sequencing clone quantification. As for the study in general: The replicate experiment used RNA from roughly 18,000 or 92,000 naive CD8 cells. This RNA was split into five aliquots, and four of them were sequenced.

TCRdb itself ran the PCR reads through MiXCR, one entry per CDR3 protein. The table includes roughly 630,000 distinct CDR3 sequences, over 25% detected once. What was sequenced was naive CD8+ T cells from blood, with Jurkat cell RNA spiked in. Subset indicated: FACS-sorted CD8+CD4-CCR7+CD45RA+ naive T cells. V is TRBV29-1 and J is TRBJ2-7; perhaps TRBD2 as D (5 bases). This TCR derives from a human donor in good health. Some libraries in this study had Jurkat cell RNA spiked in. The DNA of the CDR3 is TGCAGCATGAGGCTCCGGGAAGGTGGATCCTACGAGCAGTACTTC. Translation gives CSMRLREGGSYEQYF.